This T cell receptor beta chain is from a study of shared clonotypes between healthy human individuals. Study-level results: Larger estimated richness was generally recorded for naive subsets relative to memory subsets. Deeper or shallower sequencing was expected to change how clonotypes are shared among donors.

The assay was immunoSEQ multiplex PCR, and TCRdb's table has in-frame clones only and misses some. This sample yields under 150,000 clones, of which around two thirds are seen a single time; roughly 25% belongs to the top ten. Those who donated were healthy HIV-negative adults, with no recent acute infections or vaccinations reported. The CDR3 runs to 12 residues. From germline, CDR1 is MGHDK and CDR2 SYGVNS. V lost 3 bases, J lost 7 bases, and 7 bases lay in between. Details on this clone: Its antigen remains unknown.

This receptor was obtained from a woman in her 30s in good health. The rearrangement joins TRBV25-1 to TRBJ1-5; D gene unclear. Source material: memory CD8+ T cells sorted from blood. Subset in this sample: CD45RO+ cells pooled with CCR7-negative TemRA cells. CDR3 bases: TGTGCCAGCAGTGACCATGAGCAGCCCCAGCATTTT. Protein: CASSDHEQPQHF.